This T cell receptor (beta chain) was recovered during a study of blood T cell repertoires in COVID-19. The table came from immunoSEQ multiplex PCR; TCRdb's copy has only in-frame clones and leaves some out. Of roughly 400,000 clones listed, 91% are singletons. Germline CDR1 SGDLS, CDR2 YYNGEE. V lost 5 bases to trimming and J lost 0 bases, with 14 bases between them. This CDR3 has 16 residues. The sequenced sample was PBMCs or T cells enriched from blood (not recorded which). This sequence was found in a woman between 40 and 55 years old who had been exposed to COVID-19. The chain is built from TRBV9 and TRBJ2-2; D is perhaps TRBD1 (5 bases). In DNA form, the CDR3 reads TGTGCCAGCAGTATTCAGGCCAGGGCGAACACCGGGGAGCTGTTTTTT. This encodes CASSIQARANTGELFF. The full variable domain, in which reference TRBV9 and TRBJ2-2 provide the parts outside the CDR3, is DSGVTQTPKHLITATGQRVTLRCSPRSGDLSVYWYQQSLDQGLQFLIQYYNGEERAKGNILERFSAQQFPDLHSELNLSSLELGDSALYFCASSIQARANTGELFFGEGSRLTVL.